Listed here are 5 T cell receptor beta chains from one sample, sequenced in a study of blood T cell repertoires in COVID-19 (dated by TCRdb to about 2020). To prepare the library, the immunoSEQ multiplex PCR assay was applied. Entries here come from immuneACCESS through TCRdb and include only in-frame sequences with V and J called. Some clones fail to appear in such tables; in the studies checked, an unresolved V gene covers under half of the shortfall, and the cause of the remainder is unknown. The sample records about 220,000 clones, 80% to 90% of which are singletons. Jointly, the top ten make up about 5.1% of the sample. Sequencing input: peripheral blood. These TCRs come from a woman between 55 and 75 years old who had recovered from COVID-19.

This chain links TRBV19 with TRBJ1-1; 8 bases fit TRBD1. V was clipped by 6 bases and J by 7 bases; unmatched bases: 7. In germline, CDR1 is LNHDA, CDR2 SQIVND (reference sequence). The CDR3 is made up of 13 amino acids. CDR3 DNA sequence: TGTGCCAGTAGCCGACAGGGGCCGGGTGAAGCTTTCTTT. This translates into CASSRQGPGEAFF.

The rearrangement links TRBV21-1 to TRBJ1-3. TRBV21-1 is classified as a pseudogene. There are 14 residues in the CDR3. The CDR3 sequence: CASNPGSSGNTIYF. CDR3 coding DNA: TGTGCCAGCAACCCTGGGAGCTCTGGAAACACCATATATTTT.

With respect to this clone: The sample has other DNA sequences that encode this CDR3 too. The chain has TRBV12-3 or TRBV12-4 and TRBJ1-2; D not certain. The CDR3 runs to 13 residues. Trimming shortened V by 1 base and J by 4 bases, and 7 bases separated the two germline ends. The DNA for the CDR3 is TGTGCCAGCAGTTTAGGCCGGGGCTATGGCTACACCTTC. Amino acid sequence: CASSLGRGYGYTF.

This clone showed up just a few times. The CDR3, as DNA: TGCGCCAGCAGCCAAGTAGTTCGGCGGCGGGGGTCCCTCTACAATGAGCAGTTCTTC. Translation: CASSQVVRRRGSLYNEQFF. The J gene is TRBJ2-1, the V gene TRBV4-1; 7 bases fit TRBD2. In germline, CDR1 is MGHRA, CDR2 YSYEKL. The CDR3 loop spans 19 amino acids. With V trimmed by 1 base and J by 3 bases, 15 bases remained unmatched.

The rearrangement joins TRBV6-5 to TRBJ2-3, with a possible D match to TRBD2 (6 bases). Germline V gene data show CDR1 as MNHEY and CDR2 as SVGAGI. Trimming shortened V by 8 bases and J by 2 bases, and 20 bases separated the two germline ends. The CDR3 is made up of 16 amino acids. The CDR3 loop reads CASRLSRRGITDTQYF. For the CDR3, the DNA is TGTGCCAGCCGTTTGTCTAGGAGGGGAATCACAGATACGCAGTATTTT.